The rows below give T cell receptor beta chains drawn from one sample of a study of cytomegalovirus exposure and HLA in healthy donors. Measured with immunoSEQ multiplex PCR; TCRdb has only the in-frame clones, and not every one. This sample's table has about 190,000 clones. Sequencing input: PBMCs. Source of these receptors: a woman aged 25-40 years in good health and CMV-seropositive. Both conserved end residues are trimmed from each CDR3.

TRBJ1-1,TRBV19,ASLSGVREAF
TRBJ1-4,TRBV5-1,ASSPSLARGILQNEKLF
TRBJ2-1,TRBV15,ATSREGRLYNEQF
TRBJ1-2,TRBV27,ASGNVGATT
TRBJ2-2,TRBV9,ASSVGQKNTGELF
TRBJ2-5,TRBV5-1,ASSLVGLQETQY
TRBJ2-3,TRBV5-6,ASSPPYGGGPTDTQY
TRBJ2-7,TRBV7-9,ASSGRQGGEQY
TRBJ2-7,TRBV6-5,ASSGTSGVYEQY
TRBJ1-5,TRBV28,ASSLPQGAYRNQPQH
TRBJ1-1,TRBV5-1,ASSLAWGGTEAF
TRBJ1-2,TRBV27,ASSLTGDGYT
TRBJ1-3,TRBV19,ASNQVGQFNSGNTIY
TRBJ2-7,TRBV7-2,ASSFLGAGTSGSYEQY
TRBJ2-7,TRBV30,ATTAGHYEQY
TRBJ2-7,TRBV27,ASSLYGGGALYEQY
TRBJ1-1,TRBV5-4,ASSSTDRGTEAF
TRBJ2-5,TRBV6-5,ASSYSERTGGETQY
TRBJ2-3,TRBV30,AWILRGTDTQY
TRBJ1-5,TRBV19,ASSITGYQPQH
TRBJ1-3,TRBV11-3,ASSSGQGQSGNTIY
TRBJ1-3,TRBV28,ASSLRITAGNTIY
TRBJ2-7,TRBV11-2,ASSLLARSEQY
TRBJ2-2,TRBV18,ASSPPSPRANTGELF
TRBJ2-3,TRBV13,ASSLGGGLSGTRSTDTQY
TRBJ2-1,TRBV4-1,ASSLRTDSYNEQF
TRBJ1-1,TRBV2,ASIRTDSGGTEAF
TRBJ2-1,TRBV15,ATSRDSTGSSYNEQF
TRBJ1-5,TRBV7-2,ASSSGQSHQPQH